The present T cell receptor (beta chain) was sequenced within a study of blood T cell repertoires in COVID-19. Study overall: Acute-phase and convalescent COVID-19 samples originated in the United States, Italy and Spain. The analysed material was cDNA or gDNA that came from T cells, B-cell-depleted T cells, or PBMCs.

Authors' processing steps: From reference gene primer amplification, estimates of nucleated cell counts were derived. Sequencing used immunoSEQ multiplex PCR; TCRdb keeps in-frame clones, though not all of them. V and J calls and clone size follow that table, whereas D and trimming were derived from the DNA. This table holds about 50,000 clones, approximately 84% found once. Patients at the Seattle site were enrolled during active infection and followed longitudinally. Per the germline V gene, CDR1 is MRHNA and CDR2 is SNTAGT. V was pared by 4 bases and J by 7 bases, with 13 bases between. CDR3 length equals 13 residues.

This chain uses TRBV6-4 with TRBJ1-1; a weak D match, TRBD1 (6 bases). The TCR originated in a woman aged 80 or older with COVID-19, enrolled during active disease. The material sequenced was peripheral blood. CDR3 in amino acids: CASSVFRGSEAFF. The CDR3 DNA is TGTGCCAGCAGTGTCTTCAGGGGCAGTGAAGCTTTCTTT.